Following are 22 T cell receptor beta chains from one sample sequenced in a study of graft-versus-host responses after intestinal transplantation. Measured with immunoSEQ multiplex PCR; TCRdb has only the in-frame clones, and not every one. The repertoire holds over 75,000 clones, with around 90% as singletons. These receptors' antigens are unknown. The sample in question was unstimulated CD8+ T cells sorted from spleen or lymph node cells, obtained before transplant. Every receptor here comes from a human donor who was the organ donor for an intestinal transplant.

This sequence joins TRBV27 and TRBJ2-1; D is perhaps TRBD2 (7 bases). This CDR3 is built from 17 residues. V lost 2 bases and J 9 bases, leaving 23 bases between the germline ends. Germline V gives CDR1 MNHEY, CDR2 SMNVEV (reference sequence). The CDR3: CASSLGGGRLLAGEQFF. The CDR3, as DNA: TGTGCCAGCAGTTTAGGGGGGGGCAGACTCCTGGCGGGTGAGCAGTTCTTC.

The V gene is TRBV11-2, the J gene TRBJ2-7; no clear D. The V gene's germline CDR1 is SGHAT and CDR2 FQNNGV. Trimming cost V 5 bases and J 0 bases, with 5 bases left between them. The CDR3 has 12 residues. CDR3 in amino acids: CASSLSSYEQYF. The CDR3 DNA is TGTGCCAGCAGCCTTAGCTCCTACGAGCAGTACTTC.

This chain uses TRBV7-6 with TRBJ1-2; D unclear. V shed 5 bases and J shed 1 base, with 8 bases lying between them. Germline CDR1 reads SGHVS; CDR2 reads FNYEAQ. This CDR3 is 13 amino acids long. CDR3 DNA sequence: TGTGCCAGCAGCAGCGCCCTTAACTATGGCTACACCTTC. Its translation is CASSSALNYGYTF.

V is TRBV29-1 and J is TRBJ1-1; D remains ambiguous. Trimming shortened V by 5 bases and J by 1 base, and 17 bases separated the two germline ends. Germline CDR1 is SQVTM and CDR2 is ANQGSEA. The CDR3 runs 15 residues. The CDR3 nucleotides are TGCAGCGTTTCAGACTCAACTAATGGGAACACTGAAGCTTTCTTT. This translates into CSVSDSTNGNTEAFF.

The chain has TRBV30 and TRBJ2-3; TRBD2 agrees at 10 bases. Germline values: CDR1 GTSNPN, CDR2 SVGIG (reference sequence). Trimming cost V 1 base and J 0 bases; bases outside gene matches: 1. The CDR3 totals 15 residues. The CDR3 sequence is CAWSELAGSTDTQYF. Written as DNA, the CDR3 is TGTGCCTGGAGTGAACTAGCGGGAAGCACAGATACGCAGTATTTT.

This clone was recorded only once. The rearrangement joins TRBV28 to TRBJ2-7; a possible D gene is TRBD1 (5 bases). The CDR3 is 15 residues long. The V and J ends lost 6 bases and 0 bases respectively, with 15 bases between them. The germline V gene encodes CDR1 MDHEN and CDR2 SYDVKM. The CDR3 spells CASRPTVDGSYEQYF. The CDR3 bases are TGTGCCAGCAGGCCGACAGTGGACGGCTCCTACGAGCAGTACTTC.

The V gene is TRBV10-2, the J gene TRBJ2-3; tentative D call: TRBD2 (6 bases). CDR3 length equals 17 residues. From germline, CDR1 is WSHSY and CDR2 SAAADI. Trimming removed 3 bases at V and 2 bases at J, with 18 bases between. CDR3 coding DNA: TGCGCCAGCAGTGACGGCGTGGCTAGCGAGTTCACAGATACGCAGTATTTT. Protein sequence: CASSDGVASEFTDTQYF.

V usage is TRBV28 and J usage is TRBJ2-3; D uncertain. CDR1 is MDHEN and CDR2 is SYDVKM in the germline V gene. Between the trimmed V and J ends, which lost 5 bases and 6 bases, there was a span of 9 bases. This CDR3 region has 12 residues. CDR3 in DNA: TGTGCCAGCAGTCAAGCCGTGGATACGCAGTATTTT. Translating it yields CASSQAVDTQYF.

The CDR3 bases are TGTGCCAGCAGCTTAGTTCGGCCTAGCGGGTACCAAGAGACCCAGTACTTC. Amino acids: CASSLVRPSGYQETQYF. V is TRBV11-2 and J is TRBJ2-5; TRBD2 matches 8 bases. There are 17 residues in the CDR3. The V segment lost 1 base and the J segment 0 bases; nucleotides outside the gene matches: 7. Per the germline V gene, CDR1 is SGHAT and CDR2 is FQNNGV. Filled out from reference TRBV11-2 and TRBJ2-5, the complete variable domain reads EAGVAQSPRYKIIEKRQSVAFWCNPISGHATLYWYQQILGQGPKLLIQFQNNGVVDDSQLPKDRFSAERLKGVDSTLKIQPAKLEDSAVYLCASSLVRPSGYQETQYFGPGTRLLVL.

This chain connects TRBV5-4 to TRBJ2-7; D is undetermined. CDR1 and CDR2 from the germline V gene are SGHNT and YYREEE (reference sequence). This CDR3 has 15 residues. With 4 bases removed from V and 5 bases from J, the gap between germline ends came to 19 bases. This chain's CDR3 is CASSPLPGSIDEQYF. The CDR3 DNA reads as TGTGCCAGCAGCCCGCTACCAGGCAGTATCGACGAGCAGTACTTC.

This chain connects TRBV16 to TRBJ1-1; 7 bases align to TRBD1. J lost 1 base, V lost 1 base, and 15 bases had no gene match. The CDR3 has 19 residues. The V gene's germline CDR1 is KGHSY and CDR2 FQNENV. CDR3 in amino acids: CASSQLFSVGQEKNTEAFF. The CDR3 DNA sequence: TGTGCCAGCAGCCAATTGTTCTCTGTAGGACAGGAGAAGAACACTGAAGCTTTCTTT.

The CDR3 DNA follows: TGTGCCAGCAGCCTAAGATTTCACAGGGTAGGCTACGAGCAGTACTTC. Translation gives CASSLRFHRVGYEQYF. V and J are TRBV11-3 and TRBJ2-7; D possibly corresponds to TRBD1 (6 bases). CDR3 size: 16 residues. CDR1 and CDR2 (germline): SGHNT, YENEEA. V lost 5 bases to trimming and J lost 3 bases, with 20 bases between them.

This chain joins TRBV7-9 and TRBJ2-7; 11 bases fit TRBD2. Germline lookup yields CDR1 SEHNR and CDR2 FQNEAQ (reference sequence). CDR3 length equals 18 residues. V gave up 4 bases and J gave up 3 bases; unmatched junction bases: 14. CDR3 nucleotide sequence: TGTGCCAGCAGCTCCGGGACTAGCGGCGTCCCCCGCATCTACGAGCAGTACTTC. As protein: CASSSGTSGVPRIYEQYF.

This clone was detected only a few times. V is TRBV30 and J is TRBJ1-4; TRBD1 agrees at 8 bases. The ends lost 3 bases at V and 6 bases at J; junction bases unmatched: 12. Looked up from germline, CDR1 is GTSNPN and CDR2 is SVGIG (reference sequence). The CDR3 is 16 residues long. This CDR3 reads CAWSPGQGSGDEKLFF. The CDR3 DNA sequence: TGTGCCTGGAGCCCCGGACAGGGAAGTGGTGATGAAAAACTGTTTTTT.

This chain uses TRBV13 with TRBJ2-3; TRBD2 matches 11 bases. Germline assignment: CDR1 PRHDT and CDR2 FYEKMQ (reference sequence). The V and J ends lost 6 bases and 0 bases, in that order; junction bases with no gene match: 8. The CDR3 is 17 residues long. As DNA, the CDR3 is TGTGCCAGCAGTGGGCTAGCGGGGGGTAAAAGCACAGATACGCAGTATTTT. Translating gives CASSGLAGGKSTDTQYF. The entire variable domain, with the rest obtained from reference TRBV13 and TRBJ2-3, is as follows: AAGVIQSPRHLIKEKRETATLKCYPIPRHDTVYWYQQGPGQDPQFLISFYEKMQSDKGSIPDRFSAQQFSDYHSELNMSSLELGDSALYFCASSGLAGGKSTDTQYFGPGTRLTVL.

The rearrangement uses TRBV28 and TRBJ2-7; D is unresolved. The CDR3 is 13 residues long. V lost 3 bases and J 2 bases, leaving 8 bases between the germline ends. Germline V gene sequence: CDR1 MDHEN, CDR2 SYDVKM. CDR3 sequence: CASSFWRTYEQYF. Here the CDR3 DNA reads TGTGCCAGCAGTTTCTGGAGAACCTACGAGCAGTACTTC.

The J gene is TRBJ2-1, the V gene TRBV28; 11 bases match TRBD2. V lost 0 bases, J lost 9 bases, and 25 bases stayed unmatched. The germline V gene has CDR1 MDHEN and CDR2 SYDVKM. The CDR3 has 22 amino acids. The CDR3 sequence is CASSLWPGGVAGGPGARGEQFF. Written as DNA, the CDR3 is TGTGCCAGCAGTTTATGGCCCGGAGGGGTAGCGGGAGGGCCTGGTGCAAGGGGTGAGCAGTTCTTC.

The chain couples TRBV4-1 to TRBJ1-1; D ambiguous. Germline CDR1 is MGHRA and CDR2 is YSYEKL. V was trimmed by 0 bases and J by 1 base, leaving 9 bases between them. The CDR3 spans 15 residues. CDR3 sequence (DNA): TGCGCCAGCAGCCAAGACACCGGAGGGAACACTGAAGCTTTCTTT. Translated, it gives CASSQDTGGNTEAFF.

The rearrangement links TRBV5-1 to TRBJ1-5; a possible D gene is TRBD1 (5 bases). Germline V gene data show CDR1 as SGHRS and CDR2 as YFSETQ. There are 19 residues in the CDR3. With 3 bases removed from V and 0 bases from J, the gap between germline ends came to 22 bases. CDR3 sequence reads: CASSSVTGGGLDSNQPQHF. CDR3 DNA: TGCGCCAGCAGCTCTGTGACGGGGGGGGGTTTAGATAGCAATCAGCCCCAGCATTTT.

The rearrangement joins TRBV19 to TRBJ1-1; 8 positions match TRBD1. CDR1 is LNHDA and CDR2 is SQIVND in the germline V gene (reference sequence). There are 17 residues in the CDR3. V shed 4 bases, J shed 0 bases, and the junction held 10 bases outside the gene matches. Written as DNA, the CDR3 is TGTGCCAGTAGTACGAGCGTCGGGACAGGATTGAACACTGAAGCTTTCTTT. Protein sequence: CASSTSVGTGLNTEAFF.

This chain connects TRBV2 to TRBJ2-1; a weak D match, TRBD2 (6 bases). Germline values: CDR1 SNHLY, CDR2 FYNNEI. The CDR3 sequence is 16 residues long. V lost 3 bases and J lost 9, with 21 bases in between. CDR3 loop: CASSDNYGGGNAEQFF. CDR3 sequence (DNA): TGTGCCAGCAGTGACAATTATGGAGGAGGGAACGCTGAGCAGTTCTTC.

The chain has TRBV5-1 and TRBJ1-2, with 8 nucleotides matching TRBD1. CDR3 length: 12 amino acids. V was clipped by 9 bases and J by 6 bases; unmatched bases: 7. Germline loops: CDR1 SGHRS, CDR2 YFSETQ. The CDR3: CATGQGGDGYTF. The CDR3 nucleotides are TGCGCCACCGGACAGGGAGGAGATGGCTACACCTTC.